Sequencing of this T cell receptor beta chain was carried out in a study of PD-1 blockade in classical Hodgkin lymphoma. In germline, CDR1 is MDHEN, CDR2 SYDVKM. Between the trimmed V and J ends, which lost 2 bases and 2 bases, there was a span of 10 bases. The CDR3 is 16 residues long. Using immunoSEQ multiplex PCR, the repertoire was profiled, and TCRdb retains in-frame clones only, with some absent. Here the sample spans some 90,000 clones, about 83% being singletons. The time point here: cycle 4 day 1 (C4D1), after less than 7 weeks of nivolumab. Every single patient, without exception, relapsed after autologous stem cell transplantation, and brentuximab vedotin exposure varied.

The sample in question was peripheral blood mononuclear cells (PBMCs), obtained before the fourth cycle of nivolumab. This chain uses TRBV28 with TRBJ2-6; a weak D match, TRBD2 (5 bases). The TCR comes from a human donor with classical Hodgkin lymphoma. The CDR3 DNA reads TGTGCCAGCAGTTTAATCCGGCGGGCTGGGGCCAACGTCCTGACTTTC. Translated, it gives CASSLIRRAGANVLTF.